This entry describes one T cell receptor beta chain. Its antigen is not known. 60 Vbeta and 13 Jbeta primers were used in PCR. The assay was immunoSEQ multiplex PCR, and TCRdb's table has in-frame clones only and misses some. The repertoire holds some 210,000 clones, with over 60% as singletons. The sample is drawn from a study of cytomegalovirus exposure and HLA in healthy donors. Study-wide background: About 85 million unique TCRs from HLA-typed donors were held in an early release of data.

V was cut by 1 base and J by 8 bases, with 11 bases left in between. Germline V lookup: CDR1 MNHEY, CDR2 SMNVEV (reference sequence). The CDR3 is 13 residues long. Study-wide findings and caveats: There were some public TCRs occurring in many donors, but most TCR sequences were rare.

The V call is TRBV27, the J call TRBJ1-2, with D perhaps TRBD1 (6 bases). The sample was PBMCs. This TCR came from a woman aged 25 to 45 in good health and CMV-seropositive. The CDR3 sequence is CASSLWQGNGYTF. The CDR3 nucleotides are TGTGCCAGCAGTTTATGGCAGGGGAACGGCTACACCTTC.